Listed below are T cell receptor beta chains from one sample, sequenced in a study of T cell repertoires in cytomegalovirus infection. For these receptors, no antigen is known. TCRdb independently ran MiXCR on the reads; one entry per CDR3 protein. The table has approximately 110,000 distinct CDR3 sequences, roughly 41% seen once. The input for sequencing was CD8+ T cells from cultured PBMCs, taken from culture after CMV antigen stimulation. The receptor source for this set is a human donor in good health (CMV status not recorded). Some clones in this sample may be carry-over from other donors' samples. The CDR3 runs from the conserved cysteine through the conserved F or W. The D gene is left open where the match is weak. Rows may omit the clone size; those that give it use once, few, many or a size class.

abundance | j_gene | v_gene | d_gene | CDR3nt | CDR3aa
few | TRBJ2-7 | TRBV27 | TRBD1 | TGTGCCAGCAGTTTAAGAACAGGGGGCAACGAGCAGTACTTC | CASSLRTGGNEQYF
many | TRBJ2-2 | TRBV6-1 | - | TGTGCCAGCAGTGAGACCCCAAACGTGAACACCGGGGAGCTGTTTTTT | CASSETPNVNTGELFF
- | TRBJ2-1 | TRBV9 | TRBD1 | TGTGCCAGCGGACAGGGAATTTCCAATGAGCAGTTCTTC | CASGQGISNEQFF
- | TRBJ1-2 | TRBV28 | TRBD1 | TGTGCCAGCAGTGCCGGGACAGGCTACGCCTATGGCTACACCTTC | CASSAGTGYAYGYTF
- | TRBJ1-5 | TRBV6-1 | TRBD1 | TGTGCCAGCAGTGAAGTGGGACAGGGTGGTCAGCCCCAGCATTTT | CASSEVGQGGQPQHF
- | TRBJ1-5 | TRBV12-3/TRBV12-4 | - | TGTGCCAGCAGTACTCAACCCGGACAGTCTTATAGCAATCAGCCCCAGCATTTT | CASSTQPGQSYSNQPQHF
- | TRBJ2-7 | TRBV27 | - | TGTGCCAGCAGTTTCTCCGCGGGGGCACTCTCCTACGAGCAGTACTTC | CASSFSAGALSYEQYF
few | TRBJ2-1 | TRBV7-3 | TRBD2 | TGTGCCAGCAGCTTCCCGACTAGCGGGGGGACCAATGAGCAGTTCTTC | CASSFPTSGGTNEQFF
- | TRBJ2-1 | TRBV27 | TRBD2 | TGTGCCAGCCTAAGCGGGGGGGGGTTTGGTGAGCAGTTCTTC | CASLSGGGFGEQFF
many | TRBJ2-5 | TRBV7-6 | - | TGTGCCAGCAGCTTATTCTCGCGGGGGCCCCAAGAGACCCAGTACTTC | CASSLFSRGPQETQYF
- | TRBJ1-2 | TRBV27 | - | TGTGCCAGCAGTCCCCAGACAGGCTATGGCTACACCTTC | CASSPQTGYGYTF
- | TRBJ2-7 | TRBV5-8 | - | TGTGCCAGCAGCTTGGCCAATCGTCCCTACGAGCAGTACTTC | CASSLANRPYEQYF
- | TRBJ1-1 | TRBV7-9 | - | TGTGCCAGCAGCTTCGACAGTCCTAACACTGAAGCTTTCTTT | CASSFDSPNTEAFF
- | TRBJ2-7 | TRBV20-1 | - | TGCAGTGCTAACCCCCTCGACATGAACTACGAGCAGTACTTC | CSANPLDMNYEQYF
- | TRBJ1-1 | TRBV7-9 | TRBD1 | TGTGCCAGCAGTTCACAGGGGAGTGTGAACACTGAAGCTTTCTTT | CASSSQGSVNTEAFF
- | TRBJ1-1 | TRBV4-1 | - | TGCGCCAGCACCGGAGGAGTCATGAACACTGAAGCTTTCTTT | CASTGGVMNTEAFF
- | TRBJ2-2 | TRBV4-1 | TRBD1 | TGCGCCAGCAGCCATGGACAGGCCGGGGAGCTGTTTTTT | CASSHGQAGELFF
- | TRBJ1-1 | TRBV12-3/TRBV12-4 | - | TGTGCCAGCAGCCGGTGGAGGAACACTGAAGCTTTCTTT | CASSRWRNTEAFF
few | TRBJ1-5 | TRBV7-2 | - | TGTGCCAGCAGCTTTGGCTTCTATAGCAATCAGCCCCAGCATTTT | CASSFGFYSNQPQHF
- | TRBJ1-1 | TRBV7-3 | - | TGTGCCAGCAGCGACCGGACAGACACTGAAGCTTTCTTT | CASSDRTDTEAFF
- | TRBJ2-3 | TRBV19 | - | TGTGCCAGTAGTATGGACACCTCTAGCACAGATACGCAGTATTTT | CASSMDTSSTDTQYF
few | TRBJ1-2 | TRBV7-9 | TRBD1 | TGTGCCAGCAGCTTAGCGGGACAGGGGGATGGCTACACCTTC | CASSLAGQGDGYTF
- | TRBJ2-7 | TRBV7-9 | TRBD1 | TGTGCCAGCAGCTCCTTCGGGACAGAGACCTACGAGCAGTACTTC | CASSSFGTETYEQYF
- | TRBJ1-2 | TRBV28 | - | TGTGCCAGCAGTTTAACATTGGGACGGAGTAACTATGGCTACACCTTC | CASSLTLGRSNYGYTF
- | TRBJ2-3 | TRBV7-8 | - | TGTGCCAGCAGCCAGCTGACAGGAACTAGCACAGATACGCAGTATTTT | CASSQLTGTSTDTQYF
many | TRBJ1-2 | TRBV20-1 | - | TGCAGTGCTAGAGCCGCCCGGGGGGCGGGGGGCTACACCTTC | CSARAARGAGGYTF
- | TRBJ2-5 | TRBV7-6 | - | TGTGCCAGCAGCTTAGCGCAACTCGGGATTTCGACCCAGTACTTC | CASSLAQLGISTQYF
- | TRBJ1-1 | TRBV6-5 | TRBD1 | TGTGCCAGCAGTTATTTAGAGGCAGGGGGCTGGAACACTGAAGCTTTCTTT | CASSYLEAGGWNTEAFF
few | TRBJ2-3 | TRBV2 | TRBD2 | TGTGCCAGCAGTGAGTGGACTAGCGGGGTAGATACGCAGTATTTT | CASSEWTSGVDTQYF
many | TRBJ2-3 | TRBV19 | - | TGTGCCAGTATGCGGACTGCTAGCACAGATACGCAGTATTTT | CASMRTASTDTQYF
- | TRBJ1-2 | TRBV27 | TRBD1 | TGTGCCAGCAGTTCCGATTACAGGGGACGGGGCTACACCTTC | CASSSDYRGRGYTF
- | TRBJ1-2 | TRBV7-3 | - | TGTGCCAGCAGCTTAGTATCGAAGGATGGCTACACCTTC | CASSLVSKDGYTF
once | TRBJ2-1 | TRBV6-5 | TRBD1 | TGTGCCAGCAGTACTTACTCAGGGGGTCGGGAGCAGTTCTTC | CASSTYSGGREQFF
few | TRBJ2-7 | TRBV7-2 | - | TGTGCCAGCAGCCAACCCTTGGACAGCTCCTACGAGCAGTACTTC | CASSQPLDSSYEQYF
- | TRBJ2-7 | TRBV7-4 | TRBD2 | TGTGCCAGCAGCTTACGACCTAGCGGGGGCCATATCTACGAGCAGTACTTC | CASSLRPSGGHIYEQYF
- | TRBJ2-1 | TRBV5-6 | TRBD2 | TGTGCCAGCAGCTCCGCCGACGGCGGGGGCTCCTACAATGAGCAGTTCTTC | CASSSADGGGSYNEQFF
- | TRBJ2-7 | TRBV7-9 | - | TGTGCCAGCAGCTTAGCGTCGACCGCCAGCGAGCAGTACTTC | CASSLASTASEQYF
- | TRBJ2-3 | TRBV7-2 | - | TGTGCCAGCAGCTCCCGGGACATCCACACAGATACGCAGTATTTT | CASSSRDIHTDTQYF
few | TRBJ2-5 | TRBV19 | TRBD2 | TGTGCCAGTAGTATGGGACTAGGGGAGACCCAGTACTTC | CASSMGLGETQYF
many | TRBJ1-4 | TRBV2 | TRBD1 | TGTGCCAGCATGCGGGACAGGGCGGAAAAACTGTTTTTT | CASMRDRAEKLFF
- | TRBJ1-2 | TRBV4-1 | TRBD1 | TGCGCCAGCAGCCAGGGACAGGGATCTAACTATGGCTACACCTTC | CASSQGQGSNYGYTF
- | TRBJ2-7 | TRBV4-1 | - | TGCGCCAGCAGCCAAGGGCCGGGTACCTACGAGCAGTACTTC | CASSQGPGTYEQYF
few | TRBJ2-1 | TRBV12-3/TRBV12-4 | - | TGTGCCAGCAGTTTGACCCGGGGAGACCAAAATGAGCAGTTCTTC | CASSLTRGDQNEQFF